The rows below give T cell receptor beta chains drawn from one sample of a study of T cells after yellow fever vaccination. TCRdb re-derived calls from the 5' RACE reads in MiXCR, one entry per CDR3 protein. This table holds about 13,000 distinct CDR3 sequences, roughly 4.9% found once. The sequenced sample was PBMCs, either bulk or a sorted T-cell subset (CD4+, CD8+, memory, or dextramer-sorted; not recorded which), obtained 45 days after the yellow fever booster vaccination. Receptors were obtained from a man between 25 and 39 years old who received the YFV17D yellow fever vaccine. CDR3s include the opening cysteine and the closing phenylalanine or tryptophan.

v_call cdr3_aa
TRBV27 CASSPTGTGAEQYF
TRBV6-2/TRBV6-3 CASTRPRGQVTEAFF
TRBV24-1 CATSDRDRGTSYTF
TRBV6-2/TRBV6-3 CASRVRTTYEQYF
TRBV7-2 CASSLTPLAGEGGQYF
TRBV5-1 CASSLILGGNEQFF
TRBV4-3 CASSLRLAGGPLPDTQYF
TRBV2 CACTRPLVAGLSPDTQYF
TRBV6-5 CASSYSGGEETQYF
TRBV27 CASSLGPTGELFF
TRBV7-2 CASSLVDSTDTQYF
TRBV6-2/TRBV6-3 CASKGLLNQPQHF
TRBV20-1 CSARPRRERWGETQYF
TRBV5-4 CASTIPGLSGEQFF
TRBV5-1 CASSLDTVSGANVLTF
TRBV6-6 CASSHQTGFIHYGYTF
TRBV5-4 CASSKGLPDGSYEQYF
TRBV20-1 CSARRNYEQYF
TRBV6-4 CASSQQGTYGYTF
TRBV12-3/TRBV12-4 CASSSGAGTGGPGELFF
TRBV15 CATSRRSGQVNEQYF
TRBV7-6 CASSLAQAGVGWTGELFF
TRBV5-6 CASSPDGVGEQFF
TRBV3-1 CASSHEQGYEQYF
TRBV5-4 CASSLVGLLGYYNEQFF
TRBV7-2 CASSFDRGQETQYF
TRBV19 CASREPGQGTDTQYF
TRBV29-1 CSVTGTWGTQYF
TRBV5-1 CASSTGTGDQPQHF